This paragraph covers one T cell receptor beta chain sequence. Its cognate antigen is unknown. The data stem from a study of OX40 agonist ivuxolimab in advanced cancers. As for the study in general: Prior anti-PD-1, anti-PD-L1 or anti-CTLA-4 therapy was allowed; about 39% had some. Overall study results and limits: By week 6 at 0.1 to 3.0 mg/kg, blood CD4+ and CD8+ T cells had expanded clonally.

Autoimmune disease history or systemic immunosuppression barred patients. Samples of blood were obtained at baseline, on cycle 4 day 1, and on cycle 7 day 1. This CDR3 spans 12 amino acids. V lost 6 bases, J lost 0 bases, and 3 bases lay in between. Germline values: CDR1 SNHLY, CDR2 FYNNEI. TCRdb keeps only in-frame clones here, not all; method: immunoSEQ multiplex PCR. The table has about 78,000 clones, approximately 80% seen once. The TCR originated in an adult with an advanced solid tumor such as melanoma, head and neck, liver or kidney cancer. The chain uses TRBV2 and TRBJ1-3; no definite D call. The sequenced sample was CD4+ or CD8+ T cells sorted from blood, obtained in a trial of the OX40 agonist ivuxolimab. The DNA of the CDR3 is TGTGCCAGCAGGTACTCTGGAAACACCATATATTTT. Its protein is CASRYSGNTIYF.